These 9 T cell receptor beta chains share one sample of origin, sequenced in a study of T cell repertoires in cytomegalovirus infection. Each CDR3 protein gets one entry after TCRdb re-called the reads with MiXCR. This sample has 550,000 to 700,000 distinct CDR3 sequences, with just under 40% found just once. These receptors lack a known antigen. The starting material was cultured PBMCs, obtained from culture after CMV antigen stimulation. The receptors derive from a human donor in good health (CMV status not recorded). Some clones in this sample may be carry-over from other donors' samples.

Worth noting for this clonotype: A read error may account for a junction end that differs from germline. The rearrangement uses TRBV20-1 and TRBJ1-6; TRBD1 matches 7 bases. From germline, CDR1 is DFQATT and CDR2 SNEGSKA (reference sequence). This CDR3 region has 11 residues. CDR3 DNA sequence: TGCAGTGCTAGAGAGGGGACAGCCTTTCCCTTT. Translated, it gives CSAREGTAFPF.

This clonotype was seen more than once but under ten times. The V and J genes are TRBV7-8 and TRBJ1-6; TRBD1 is a possible D gene (5 bases). The germline V gene has CDR1 SGHVS and CDR2 FQNEAQ. Trimming removed 1 base from V and 7 bases from J, with 17 bases in between. The CDR3 is 17 residues long. The CDR3, as DNA: TGTGCCAGCAGCTTAGTGGTACTGGAGGGGCGGAATTCACCCCTCCACTTT. Translated, it gives CASSLVVLEGRNSPLHF.

The CDR3 coding sequence is TGCAGCGAGAAATTAGGACAGGGGGATTCGGCGCAGTATTTT. It codes for CSEKLGQGDSAQYF. The V and J genes are TRBV29-1 and TRBJ2-3; 10 bases agree with TRBD1. V shed 7 bases, J shed 10 bases, and the junction held 14 bases outside the gene matches. The germline gives CDR1 SQVTM, CDR2 ANQGSEA. The CDR3 loop spans 14 amino acids.

The rearrangement uses TRBV19 and TRBJ1-2, with D tentatively TRBD1 (6 bases). V was pared by 8 bases and J by 6 bases, with 19 bases between. The CDR3 totals 14 residues. In germline, CDR1 is LNHDA, CDR2 SQIVND (reference sequence). The CDR3 here is CASRPGHLFDGYTF. The CDR3 bases are TGTGCCAGTCGACCGGGACACCTTTTCGATGGCTACACCTTC.

The V call is TRBV7-2, the J call TRBJ1-2, with D unclear. Looked up from germline, CDR1 is SGHTA and CDR2 is FQGNSA. V shed 5 bases and J shed 3 bases, with 16 bases lying between them. The CDR3 is made up of 15 amino acids. This CDR3 is CASSRKGRVDYGYTF. The CDR3 DNA reads TGTGCCAGCAGCAGAAAAGGGAGGGTGGACTATGGCTACACCTTC.

For this clonotype: A read error may account for a junction end that differs from germline. This rearrangement joins TRBV20-1 to TRBJ2-1; no clear D. Germline V lookup: CDR1 DFQATT, CDR2 SNEGSKA (reference sequence). The CDR3 runs to 11 residues. The CDR3 region has the DNA TGCAGTGCTCCCTCCCACAATGAGCAGTTCTTC. Translation: CSAPSHNEQFF.

This clonotype was picked up a small number of times. The V gene is TRBV5-6, the J gene TRBJ2-3; TRBD1 or TRBD2 may be the D gene (5 bases each). The CDR3 has 16 residues. Deletions cut 4 bases from V and 3 bases from J, with 18 bases between. The germline V gene encodes CDR1 SGHDT and CDR2 YYEEEE. CDR3 nucleotides: TGTGCCAGCAGCCATACCGGGACGGGCGATACAGATACGCAGTATTTT. Translation: CASSHTGTGDTDTQYF.

The chain couples TRBV12-3 or TRBV12-4 to TRBJ1-2; D gene uncertain. The germline V and J ends were trimmed by 5 bases and 4 bases, with 11 bases remaining between them. The CDR3 is made up of 13 amino acids. The CDR3 nucleotides read TGTGCCAGCAGTCCCCGTTCGGCCTATGGCTACACCTTC. Its protein is CASSPRSAYGYTF.

V and J are TRBV6-4 and TRBJ1-5; no firm D call. Germline V lookup: CDR1 MRHNA, CDR2 SNTAGT. This CDR3 contains 16 residues. The V end was cut by 2 bases, the J end by 3 bases, with 14 bases between. The CDR3, as DNA: TGTGCCAGCAGTGACGTGGCCGAGACTTCCAATCAGCCCCAGCATTTT. Translation gives CASSDVAETSNQPQHF.